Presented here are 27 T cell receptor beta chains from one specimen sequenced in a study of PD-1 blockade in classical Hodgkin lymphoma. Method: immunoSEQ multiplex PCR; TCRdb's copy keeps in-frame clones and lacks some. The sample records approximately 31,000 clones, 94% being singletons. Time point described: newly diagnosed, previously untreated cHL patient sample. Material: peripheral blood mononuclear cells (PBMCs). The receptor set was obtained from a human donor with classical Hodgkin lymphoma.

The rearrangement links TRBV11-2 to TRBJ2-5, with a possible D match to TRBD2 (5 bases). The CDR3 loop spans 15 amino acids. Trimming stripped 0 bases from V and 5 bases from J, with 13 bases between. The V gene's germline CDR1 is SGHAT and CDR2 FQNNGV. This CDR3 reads CASSLDPEAVETQYF. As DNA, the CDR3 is TGTGCCAGCAGCTTAGATCCGGAGGCCGTGGAGACCCAGTACTTC.

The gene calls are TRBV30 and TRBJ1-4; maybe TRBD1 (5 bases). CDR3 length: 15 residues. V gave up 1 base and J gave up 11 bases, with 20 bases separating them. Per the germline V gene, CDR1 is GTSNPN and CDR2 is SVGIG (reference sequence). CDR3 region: CAWSARGEGNRKLFF. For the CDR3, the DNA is TGTGCCTGGAGTGCAAGGGGCGAGGGTAATCGGAAACTGTTTTTT.

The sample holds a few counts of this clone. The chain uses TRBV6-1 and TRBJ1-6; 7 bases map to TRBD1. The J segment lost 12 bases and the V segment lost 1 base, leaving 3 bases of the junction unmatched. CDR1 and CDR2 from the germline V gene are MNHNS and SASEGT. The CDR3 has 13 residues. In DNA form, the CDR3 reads TGTGCCAGCAGTGAAGTCAGGGGGGGACCCCTCCACTTT. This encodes CASSEVRGGPLHF.

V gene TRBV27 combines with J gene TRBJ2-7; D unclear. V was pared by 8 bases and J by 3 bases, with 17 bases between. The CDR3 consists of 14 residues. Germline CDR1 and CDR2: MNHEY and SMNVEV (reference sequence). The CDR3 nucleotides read TGTGCCAGCCGCTTTAACCGGGCCCACTACGAGCAGTACTTC. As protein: CASRFNRAHYEQYF.

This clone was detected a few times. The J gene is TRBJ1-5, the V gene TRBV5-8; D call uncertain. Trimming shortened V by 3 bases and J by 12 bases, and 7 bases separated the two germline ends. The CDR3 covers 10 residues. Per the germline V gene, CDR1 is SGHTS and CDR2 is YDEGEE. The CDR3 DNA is TGTGCCAGCAGCTCGGTACTCCAGCATTTT. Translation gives CASSSVLQHF.

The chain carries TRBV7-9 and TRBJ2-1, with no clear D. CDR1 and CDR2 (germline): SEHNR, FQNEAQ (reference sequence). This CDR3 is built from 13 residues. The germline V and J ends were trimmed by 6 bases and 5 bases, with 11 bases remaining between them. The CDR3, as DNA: TGTGCCAGCAGTTTGCGTTCCAACAATGAGCAGTTCTTC. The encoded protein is CASSLRSNNEQFF. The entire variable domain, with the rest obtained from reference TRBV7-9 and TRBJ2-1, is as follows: DTGVSQNPRHKITKRGQNVTFRCDPISEHNRLYWYRQTLGQGPEFLTYFQNEAQLEKSRLLSDRFSAERPKGSFSTLEIQRTEQGDSAMYLCASSLRSNNEQFFGPGTRLTVL.

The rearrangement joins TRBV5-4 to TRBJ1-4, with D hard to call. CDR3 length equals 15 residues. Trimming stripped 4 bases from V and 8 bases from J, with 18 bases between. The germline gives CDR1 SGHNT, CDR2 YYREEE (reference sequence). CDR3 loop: CASSMDGLGEEKLFF. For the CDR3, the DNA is TGTGCCAGCAGCATGGACGGATTAGGAGAGGAAAAACTGTTTTTT.

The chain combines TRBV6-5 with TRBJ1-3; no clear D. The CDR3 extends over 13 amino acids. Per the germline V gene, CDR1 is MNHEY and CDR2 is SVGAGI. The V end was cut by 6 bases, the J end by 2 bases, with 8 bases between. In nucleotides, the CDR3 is TGTGCCAGCAGCCGAAAAGCTGGAAACACCATATATTTT. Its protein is CASSRKAGNTIYF.

The CDR3, as DNA: TGTGCCAGCAGTTATGGACAGGGTCCCCCTACCTACTTC. Its translation: CASSYGQGPPTYF. The rearrangement uses TRBV6-6 and TRBJ2-7; 8 bases agree with TRBD1. The CDR3 length is 13 residues. The germline V gene has CDR1 MNHNY and CDR2 SVGAGI (reference sequence). Unmatched junction bases numbered 11, after V lost 3 bases and J lost 13 bases.

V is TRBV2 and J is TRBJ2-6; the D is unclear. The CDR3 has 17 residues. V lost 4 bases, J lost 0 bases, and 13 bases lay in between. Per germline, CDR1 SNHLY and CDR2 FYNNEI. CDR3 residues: CASSGRISLSGANVLTF. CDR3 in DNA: TGTGCCAGCAGTGGCCGAATATCACTCTCTGGGGCCAACGTCCTGACTTTC.

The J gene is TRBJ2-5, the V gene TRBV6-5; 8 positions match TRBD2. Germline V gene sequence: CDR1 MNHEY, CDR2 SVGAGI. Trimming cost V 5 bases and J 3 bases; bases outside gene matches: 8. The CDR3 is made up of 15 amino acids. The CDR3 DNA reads TGTGCCAGCAGTCGCCGACTAGCGTTAAAAGAGACCCAGTACTTC. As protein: CASSRRLALKETQYF.

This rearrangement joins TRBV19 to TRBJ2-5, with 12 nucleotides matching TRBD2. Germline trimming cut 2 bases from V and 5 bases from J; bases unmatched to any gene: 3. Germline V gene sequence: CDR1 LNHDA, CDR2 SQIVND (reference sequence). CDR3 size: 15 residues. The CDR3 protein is CASSIRTSGAETQYF. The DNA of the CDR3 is TGTGCCAGTAGTATACGGACTAGCGGGGCGGAGACCCAGTACTTC.

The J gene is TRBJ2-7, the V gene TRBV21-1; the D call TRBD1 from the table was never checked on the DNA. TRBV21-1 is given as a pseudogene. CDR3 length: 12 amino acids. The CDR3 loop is CARMTGTCEQYF. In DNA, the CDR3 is TGTGCCAGGATGACAGGAACCTGCGAGCAGTACTTC.

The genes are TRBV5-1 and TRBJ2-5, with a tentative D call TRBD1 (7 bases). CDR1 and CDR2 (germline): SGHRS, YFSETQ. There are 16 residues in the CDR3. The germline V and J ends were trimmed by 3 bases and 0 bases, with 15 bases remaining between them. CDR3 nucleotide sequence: TGCGCCAGCAGCTCCCGCGGGGACAGCTACCAAGAGACCCAGTACTTC. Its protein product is CASSSRGDSYQETQYF.

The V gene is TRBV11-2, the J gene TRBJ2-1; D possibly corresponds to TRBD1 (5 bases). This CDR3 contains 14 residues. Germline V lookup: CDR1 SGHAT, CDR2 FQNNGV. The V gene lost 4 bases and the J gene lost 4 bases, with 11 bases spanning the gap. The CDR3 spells CASSWAGYYNEQFF. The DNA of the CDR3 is TGTGCCAGCAGCTGGGCAGGGTATTACAATGAGCAGTTCTTC.

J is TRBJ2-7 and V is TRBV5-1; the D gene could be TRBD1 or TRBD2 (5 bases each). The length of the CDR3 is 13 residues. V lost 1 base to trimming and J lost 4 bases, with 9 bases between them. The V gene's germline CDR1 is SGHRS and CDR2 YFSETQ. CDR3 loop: CASSLSGGYEQYF. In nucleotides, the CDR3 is TGCGCCAGCAGCTTGTCTGGGGGTTACGAGCAGTACTTC.

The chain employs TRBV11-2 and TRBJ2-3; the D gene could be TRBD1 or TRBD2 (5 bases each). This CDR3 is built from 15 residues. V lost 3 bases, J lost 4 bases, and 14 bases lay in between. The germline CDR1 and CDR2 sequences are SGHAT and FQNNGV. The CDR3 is CASSFNPLGPDTQYF. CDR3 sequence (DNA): TGTGCCAGCAGCTTTAACCCTTTGGGACCAGATACGCAGTATTTT.

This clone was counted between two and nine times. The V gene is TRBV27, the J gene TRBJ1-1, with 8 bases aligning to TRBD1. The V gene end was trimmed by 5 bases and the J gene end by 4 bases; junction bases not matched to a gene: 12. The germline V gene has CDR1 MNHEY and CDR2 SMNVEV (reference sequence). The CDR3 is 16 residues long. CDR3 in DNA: TGTGCCAGCAGTCCTCCAGGGGGCGTTAGGGGCACTGAAGCTTTCTTT. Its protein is CASSPPGGVRGTEAFF.

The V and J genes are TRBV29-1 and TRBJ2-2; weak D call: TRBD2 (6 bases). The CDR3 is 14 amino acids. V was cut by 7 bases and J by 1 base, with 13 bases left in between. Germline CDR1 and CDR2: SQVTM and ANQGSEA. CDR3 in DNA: TGCAGCGCGGTCGTCGGGAGGAACACCGGGGAGCTGTTTTTT. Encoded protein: CSAVVGRNTGELFF.

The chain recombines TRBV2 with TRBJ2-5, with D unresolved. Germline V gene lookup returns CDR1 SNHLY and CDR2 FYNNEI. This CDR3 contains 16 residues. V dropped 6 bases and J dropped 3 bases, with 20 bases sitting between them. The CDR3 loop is CASRETLGFGEETQYF. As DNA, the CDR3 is TGTGCCAGCAGGGAAACATTAGGTTTTGGGGAAGAGACCCAGTACTTC.

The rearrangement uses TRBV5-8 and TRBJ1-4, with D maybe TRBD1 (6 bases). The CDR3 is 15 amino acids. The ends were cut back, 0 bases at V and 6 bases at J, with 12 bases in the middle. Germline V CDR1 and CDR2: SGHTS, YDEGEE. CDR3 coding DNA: TGTGCCAGCAGCTTGGTTTGGGGGGGCGATGAAAAACTGTTTTTT. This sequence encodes CASSLVWGGDEKLFF.

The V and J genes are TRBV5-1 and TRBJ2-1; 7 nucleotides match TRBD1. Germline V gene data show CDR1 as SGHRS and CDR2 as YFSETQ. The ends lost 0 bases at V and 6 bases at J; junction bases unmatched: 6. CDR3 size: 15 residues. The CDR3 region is CASSLEGGTINEQFF. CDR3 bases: TGCGCCAGCAGCTTGGAAGGGGGCACAATCAATGAGCAGTTCTTC.

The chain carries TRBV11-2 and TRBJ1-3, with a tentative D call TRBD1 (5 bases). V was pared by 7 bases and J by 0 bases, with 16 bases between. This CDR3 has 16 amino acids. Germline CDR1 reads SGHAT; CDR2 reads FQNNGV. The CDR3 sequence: CASNRGALYSGNTIYF. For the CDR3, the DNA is TGTGCCAGCAACCGCGGGGCCTTGTACTCTGGAAACACCATATATTTT. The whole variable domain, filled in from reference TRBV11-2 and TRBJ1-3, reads EAGVAQSPRYKIIEKRQSVAFWCNPISGHATLYWYQQILGQGPKLLIQFQNNGVVDDSQLPKDRFSAERLKGVDSTLKIQPAKLEDSAVYLCASNRGALYSGNTIYFGEGSWLTVV.

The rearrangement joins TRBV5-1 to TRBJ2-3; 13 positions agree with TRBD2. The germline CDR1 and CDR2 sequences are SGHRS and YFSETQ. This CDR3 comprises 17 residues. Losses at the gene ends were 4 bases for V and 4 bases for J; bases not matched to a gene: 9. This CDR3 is CASSLGTSGAWADTQYF. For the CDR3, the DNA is TGCGCCAGCAGCCTTGGGACTAGCGGGGCCTGGGCAGATACGCAGTATTTT.

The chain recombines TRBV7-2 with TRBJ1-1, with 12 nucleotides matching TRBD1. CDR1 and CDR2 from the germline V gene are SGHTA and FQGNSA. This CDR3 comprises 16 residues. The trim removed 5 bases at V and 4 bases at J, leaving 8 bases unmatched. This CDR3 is CASSPAPGQGATEAFF. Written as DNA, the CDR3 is TGTGCCAGCAGCCCTGCGCCGGGACAGGGGGCCACTGAAGCTTTCTTT.

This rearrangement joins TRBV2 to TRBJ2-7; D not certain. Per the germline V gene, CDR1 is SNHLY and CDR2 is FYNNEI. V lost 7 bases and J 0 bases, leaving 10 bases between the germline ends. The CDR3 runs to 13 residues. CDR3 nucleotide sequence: TGTGCCAGCAAGACCCTATCCTCCTACGAGCAGTACTTC. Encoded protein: CASKTLSSYEQYF.

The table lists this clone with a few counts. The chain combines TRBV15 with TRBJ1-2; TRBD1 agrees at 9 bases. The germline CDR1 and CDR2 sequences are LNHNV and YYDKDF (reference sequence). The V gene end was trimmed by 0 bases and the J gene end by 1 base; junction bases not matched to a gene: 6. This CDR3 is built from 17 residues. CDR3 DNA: TGTGCCACCAGCAGAGATCCCCGACAGGGGGGTAACTATGGCTACACCTTC. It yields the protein CATSRDPRQGGNYGYTF.